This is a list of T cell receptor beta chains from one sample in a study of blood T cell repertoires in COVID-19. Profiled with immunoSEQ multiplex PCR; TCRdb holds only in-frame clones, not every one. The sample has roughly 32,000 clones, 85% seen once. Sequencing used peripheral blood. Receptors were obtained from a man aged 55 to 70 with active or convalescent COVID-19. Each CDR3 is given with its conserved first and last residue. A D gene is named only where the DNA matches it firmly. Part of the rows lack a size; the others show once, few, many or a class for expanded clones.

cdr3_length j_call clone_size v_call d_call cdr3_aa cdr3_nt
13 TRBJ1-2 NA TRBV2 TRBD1 CASRQGIHYGYTF TGTGCCAGCAGACAGGGGATTCACTATGGCTACACCTTC
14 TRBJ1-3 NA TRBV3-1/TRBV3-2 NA CASSPTKQGNTIYF TGTGCCAGCAGCCCGACCAAACAGGGAAACACCATATATTTT
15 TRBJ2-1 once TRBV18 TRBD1 CASSPSGTDYNEQFF TGTGCCAGCTCACCCTCCGGGACAGATTACAATGAGCAGTTCTTC
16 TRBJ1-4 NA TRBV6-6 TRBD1 CASSHLVGQDREKLFF TGTGCCAGCAGTCACCTCGTGGGACAGGACAGGGAAAAACTGTTTTTT
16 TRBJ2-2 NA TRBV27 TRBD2 CASSFTSGRVGGELFF TGTGCCAGCAGTTTTACAAGCGGGAGGGTCGGCGGGGAGCTGTTTTTT
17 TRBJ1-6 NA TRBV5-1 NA CASSLGYTGKRNSPLHF TGCGCCAGCAGCCTCGGATACACGGGAAAGAGGAATTCACCCCTCCACTTT
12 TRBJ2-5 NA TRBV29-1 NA CSVSGFRETQYF TGCAGCGTTTCTGGGTTCAGGGAGACCCAGTACTTC
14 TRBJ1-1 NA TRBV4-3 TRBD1 CASSSGDRGPGAFF TGCGCCAGCAGCTCAGGGGACAGGGGGCCAGGAGCTTTCTTT
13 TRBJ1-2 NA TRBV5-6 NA CASSMGVNYGYTF TGTGCCAGCAGCATGGGAGTTAACTATGGCTACACCTTC
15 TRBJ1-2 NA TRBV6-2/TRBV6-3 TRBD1 CASSSPRTGGDGYTF TGTGCCAGCAGTTCCCCCCGGACAGGGGGCGATGGCTACACCTTC